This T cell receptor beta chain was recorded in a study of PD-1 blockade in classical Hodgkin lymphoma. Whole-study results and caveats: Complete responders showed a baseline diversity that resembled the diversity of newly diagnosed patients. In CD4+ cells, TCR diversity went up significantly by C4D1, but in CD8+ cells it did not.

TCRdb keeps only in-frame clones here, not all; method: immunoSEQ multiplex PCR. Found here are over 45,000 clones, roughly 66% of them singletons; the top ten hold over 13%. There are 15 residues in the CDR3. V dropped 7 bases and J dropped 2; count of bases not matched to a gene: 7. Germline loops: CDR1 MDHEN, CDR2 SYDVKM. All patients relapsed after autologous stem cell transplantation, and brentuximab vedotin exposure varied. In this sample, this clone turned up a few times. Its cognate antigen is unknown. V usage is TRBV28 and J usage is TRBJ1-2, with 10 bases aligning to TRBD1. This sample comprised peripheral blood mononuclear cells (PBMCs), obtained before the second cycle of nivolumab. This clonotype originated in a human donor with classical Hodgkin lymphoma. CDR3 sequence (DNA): TGTGCCAGCACCGCGGGACAGGGGAGAAACTATGGCTACACCTTC. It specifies CASTAGQGRNYGYTF.